There are many counts of the clone carrying this T cell receptor beta chain. Its antigen is still unknown. The data were obtained in a study of T-cell reconstitution after alpha-beta-depleted transplantation in children. Study results and limitations: The high TCRbeta diversity at day 60 in some patients came from surviving recipient T cells and thymic progenitors. The main origin of T-cell counts and diversity one year after transplant was newly produced T cells. As was reported, about two months after transplant, alpha-beta T cells came from several hundred expanded graft clones.

Germline loops: CDR1 MNHNS, CDR2 SASEGT. This CDR3 is 15 amino acids long. V dropped 8 bases and J dropped 0; count of bases not matched to a gene: 3. Preparing the TCRbeta library involved the use of unique molecular identifiers. TCRdb redid the calling of the PCR reads with MiXCR, one entry per CDR3 protein. The table includes 670,000 or so distinct CDR3 sequences, roughly 13% detected once. The chain combines TRBV6-1 with TRBJ1-4; 10 nucleotides agree with TRBD1. The sequencing used PBMCs, collected before TCRalphabeta/CD19-depleted stem cell transplant. This clonotype was sampled from a girl aged 2 to 9 with congenital amegakaryocytic thrombocytopenia, due to receive a stem cell transplant. CDR3 sequence (DNA): TGTGCCAGCGGGACAGGGGTAGCAACTAATGAAAAACTGTTTTTT. Translation: CASGTGVATNEKLFF.